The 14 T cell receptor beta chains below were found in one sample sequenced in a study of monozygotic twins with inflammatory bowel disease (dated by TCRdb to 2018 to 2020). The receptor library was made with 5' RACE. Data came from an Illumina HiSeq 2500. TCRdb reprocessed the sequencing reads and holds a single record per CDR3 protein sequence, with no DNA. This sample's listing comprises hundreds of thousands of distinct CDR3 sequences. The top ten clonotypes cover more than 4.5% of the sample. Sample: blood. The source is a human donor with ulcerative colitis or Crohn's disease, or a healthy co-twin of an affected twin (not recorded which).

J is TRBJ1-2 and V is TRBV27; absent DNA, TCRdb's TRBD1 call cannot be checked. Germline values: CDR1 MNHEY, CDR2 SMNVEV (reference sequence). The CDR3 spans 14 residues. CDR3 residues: CASSPWDSRGGYTF.

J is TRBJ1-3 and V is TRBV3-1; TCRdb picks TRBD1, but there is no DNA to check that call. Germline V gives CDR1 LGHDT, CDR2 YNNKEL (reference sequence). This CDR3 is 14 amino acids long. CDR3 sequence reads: CASSRDGSGNTIYF. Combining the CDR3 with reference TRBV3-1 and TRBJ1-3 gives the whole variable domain DTAVSQTPKYLVTQMGNDKSIKCEQNLGHDTMYWYKQDSKKFLKIMFSYNNKELIINETVPNRFSPKSPDKAHLNLHINSLELGDSAVYFCASSRDGSGNTIYFGEGSWLTVV.

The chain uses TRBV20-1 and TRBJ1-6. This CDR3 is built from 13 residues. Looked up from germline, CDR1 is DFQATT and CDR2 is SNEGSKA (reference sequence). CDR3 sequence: CSASNTYNSPLHF.

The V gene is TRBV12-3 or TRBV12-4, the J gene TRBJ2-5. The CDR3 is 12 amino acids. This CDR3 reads CASSEIGETQYF.

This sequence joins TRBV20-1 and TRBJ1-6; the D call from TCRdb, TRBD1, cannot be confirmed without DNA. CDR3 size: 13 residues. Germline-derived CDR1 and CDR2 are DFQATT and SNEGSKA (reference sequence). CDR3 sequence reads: CSATRGYNSPLHF.

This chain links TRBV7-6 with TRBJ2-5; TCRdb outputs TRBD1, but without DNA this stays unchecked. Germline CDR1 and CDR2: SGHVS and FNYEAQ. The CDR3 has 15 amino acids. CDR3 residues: CARGTGGTSVETQYF.

The CDR3 protein is CASSSGTVNTEAFF. This rearrangement joins TRBV12-3 or TRBV12-4 to TRBJ1-1; TCRdb lists TRBD1, though no DNA is available to test this call. This CDR3 has 14 amino acids.

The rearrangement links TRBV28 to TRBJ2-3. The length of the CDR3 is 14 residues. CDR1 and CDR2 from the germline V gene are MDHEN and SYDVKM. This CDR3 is CASSLKFDKDTQYF.

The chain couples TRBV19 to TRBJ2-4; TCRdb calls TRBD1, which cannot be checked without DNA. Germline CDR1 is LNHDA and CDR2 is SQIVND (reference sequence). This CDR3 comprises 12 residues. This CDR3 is CASSHDRRIQYF.

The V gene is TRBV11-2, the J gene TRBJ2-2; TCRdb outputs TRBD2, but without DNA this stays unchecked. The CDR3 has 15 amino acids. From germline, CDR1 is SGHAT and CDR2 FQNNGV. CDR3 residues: CASSSSREGLRELFF.

The CDR3 spells CSAHHLTSGATDTQYF. V is TRBV20-1 and J is TRBJ2-3; TCRdb calls TRBD2, which cannot be checked without DNA. The CDR3 extends over 16 amino acids. The V gene's germline CDR1 is DFQATT and CDR2 SNEGSKA (reference sequence).

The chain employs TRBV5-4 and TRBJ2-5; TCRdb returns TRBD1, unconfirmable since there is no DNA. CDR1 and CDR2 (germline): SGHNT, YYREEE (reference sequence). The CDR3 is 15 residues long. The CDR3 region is CASSKNMGQQETQYF.

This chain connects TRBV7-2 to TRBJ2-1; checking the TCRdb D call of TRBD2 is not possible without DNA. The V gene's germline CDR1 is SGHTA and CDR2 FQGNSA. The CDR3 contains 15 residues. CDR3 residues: CASSRIAGTYNEQFF.

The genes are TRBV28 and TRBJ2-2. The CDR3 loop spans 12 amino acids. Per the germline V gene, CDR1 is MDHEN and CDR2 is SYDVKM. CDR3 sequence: CASRPTAGELFF.